A single sample is the source of the 12 T cell receptor beta chains below, sequenced in a study of blood T cell repertoires in COVID-19. Profiling relied on immunoSEQ multiplex PCR, and the TCRdb table lists in-frame clones only, not all of them. Among approximately 220,000 clones listed, around 85% were seen once. The sample was PBMCs or T cells enriched from blood (not recorded which). Receptors were obtained from a woman between 40 and 55 years old with acute COVID-19.

There are many counts of this clone. The J gene is TRBJ2-7, the V gene TRBV7-9; tentative D call: TRBD2 (6 bases). The CDR3 contains 16 residues. The germline gives CDR1 SEHNR, CDR2 FQNEAQ (reference sequence). Trimming took off 1 base at V and 0 bases at J, with 13 bases between the two ends. CDR3 amino acids: CASSLVRAGSSYEQYF. The CDR3 DNA follows: TGTGCCAGCAGCTTAGTAAGGGCGGGAAGCTCCTACGAGCAGTACTTC.

The chain links TRBV29-1 to TRBJ1-1; no clear D gene. Trimming pared 3 bases from V and 4 bases from J, leaving 24 bases between. Germline V gene data show CDR1 as SQVTM and CDR2 as ANQGSEA. CDR3 length equals 17 residues. CDR3 nucleotide sequence: TGCAGCGTTGAGGAGGGCCAGGAGGGTACTTGGTCCACTGAAGCTTTCTTT. Encoded protein: CSVEEGQEGTWSTEAFF. Using reference TRBV29-1 and TRBJ1-1 for the parts outside the CDR3, the full variable domain is SAVISQKPSRDICQRGTSLTIQCQVDSQVTMMFWYRQQPGQSLTLIATANQGSEATYESGFVIDKFPISRPNLTFSTLTVSNMSPEDSSIYLCSVEEGQEGTWSTEAFFGQGTRLTVV.

The chain joins TRBV18 to TRBJ1-2; 11 bases match TRBD1. The CDR3 is 16 residues long. J lost 8 bases, V lost 6 bases, and 14 bases had no gene match. CDR1 and CDR2 from the germline V gene are KGHSH and LQKENI. The CDR3 is CASSPPDRDRGLGYTF. In DNA form, the CDR3 reads TGTGCCAGCTCCCCGCCGGACCGGGACAGGGGGTTAGGCTACACCTTC.

This clone was seen only a few times. V is TRBV28 and J is TRBJ1-5; TRBD1 might be the D (5 bases). The germline CDR1 and CDR2 sequences are MDHEN and SYDVKM. V lost 3 bases and J lost 7, with 10 bases in between. CDR3 size: 13 residues. This chain's CDR3 is CASSFREEQPQHF. The CDR3 coding sequence is TGTGCCAGCAGTTTCAGGGAGGAACAGCCCCAGCATTTT.

The rearrangement uses TRBV6-5 and TRBJ1-1; 7 nucleotides agree with TRBD1. Germline V gene lookup returns CDR1 MNHEY and CDR2 SVGAGI. With 6 bases clipped from V and 3 bases from J, the junction kept 10 bases outside the gene matches. The CDR3 length is 15 residues. Here the CDR3 DNA reads TGTGCCAGCAGCCAGGGGAGGAGGGGGCACACTGAAGCTTTCTTT. It is translated as CASSQGRRGHTEAFF.

The rearrangement joins TRBV29-1 to TRBJ2-1; the match to TRBD2 covers 8 bases. The V segment lost 3 bases and the J segment 4 bases; nucleotides outside the gene matches: 5. Germline assignment: CDR1 SQVTM and CDR2 ANQGSEA. CDR3 size: 14 residues. The CDR3 DNA is TGCAGCGTTGATAAGCGGGAGAATTACAATGAGCAGTTCTTC. It is translated as CSVDKRENYNEQFF.

CDR3 DNA sequence: TGTGCCAGCAGCCGCGGGGAGTTCTACGAGCAGTACTTC. Translating gives CASSRGEFYEQYF. This rearrangement joins TRBV14 to TRBJ2-7; D may be TRBD2 (6 bases). The CDR3 is made up of 13 amino acids. Germline assignment: CDR1 SGHDN and CDR2 FVKESK. Trimming shortened V by 4 bases and J by 3 bases, and 10 bases separated the two germline ends.

This chain uses TRBV5-1 with TRBJ2-7, with TRBD2 matching over 14 bases. J lost 7 bases, V lost 4 bases, and 7 bases had no gene match. The CDR3 has 15 residues. Germline CDR1 and CDR2: SGHRS and YFSETQ. This CDR3 is CASSAGLAGVEEQYF. The CDR3, as DNA: TGCGCCAGCAGCGCGGGACTAGCGGGAGTTGAAGAGCAGTACTTC.

V gene TRBV2 combines with J gene TRBJ2-2; D uncertain. Germline V gives CDR1 SNHLY, CDR2 FYNNEI. CDR3 length equals 14 residues. V gave up 3 bases and J gave up 4 bases, with 9 bases separating them. CDR3 region: CASSDRDTTGELFF. The DNA for the CDR3 is TGTGCCAGCAGTGACCGCGATACCACCGGGGAGCTGTTTTTT. Looking up the rest from reference TRBV2 and TRBJ2-2 gives the full variable domain: EPEVTQTPSHQVTQMGQEVILRCVPISNHLYFYWYRQILGQKVEFLVSFYNNEISEKSEIFDDQFSVERPDGSNFTLKIRSTKLEDSAMYFCASSDRDTTGELFFGEGSRLTVL.

The chain uses TRBV27 and TRBJ2-4; tentative D call: TRBD1 (5 bases). This CDR3 contains 15 residues. Trimming removed 0 bases from V and 0 bases from J, with 6 bases in between. Per germline, CDR1 MNHEY and CDR2 SMNVEV (reference sequence). The chain's CDR3 is CASSLSTVAKNIQYF. In DNA, the CDR3 is TGTGCCAGCAGTTTATCGACAGTAGCCAAAAACATTCAGTACTTC.

This rearrangement joins TRBV3-1 (or the pseudogene TRBV3-2) to TRBJ2-1; D uncertain. Germline V CDR1 and CDR2: LGHDT, YNNKEL (reference sequence). The CDR3 totals 15 residues. V dropped 4 bases and J dropped 0 bases, with 10 bases sitting between them. The CDR3 nucleotides are TGTGCCAGCAGCCGTCCCTGGAGCTCCTACAATGAGCAGTTCTTC. Its protein product is CASSRPWSSYNEQFF.

V gene TRBV6-5 combines with J gene TRBJ1-4; D is undetermined. Per germline, CDR1 MNHEY and CDR2 SVGAGI. V gave up 7 bases and J gave up 3 bases, with 12 bases separating them. The CDR3 totals 14 residues. The CDR3: CASKRPAANEKLFF. The CDR3 bases are TGTGCCAGCAAACGACCTGCGGCTAATGAAAAACTGTTTTTT.